This T cell receptor (beta chain) derives from a study of glioma-infiltrating T cells (dated by TCRdb to the mid-2010s). As for the study more broadly: Sequencing of TCR alpha- and beta-chain repertoires was performed on glioma tissue, on non-neoplastic brain tissue, and on matched peripheral blood mononuclear cells. Each tissue-infiltrating repertoire was compared with the same patient's peripheral blood repertoire to measure divergence between tissue and blood T-cell populations. The paired cohort was made up of three low-grade glioma patients, eight or nine primary glioblastoma patients and three non-glioma patients who contributed non-neoplastic brain tissue.

The full study reports these points: VJ-independent divergence between tissue and blood was lower than expected in non-neoplastic patients but higher than expected in all gliomas, particularly low-grade gliomas. Tissue and blood shared very few CDR3 sequences, a result attributed to high CDR3 diversity and limited sampling. Group comparisons were based on small numbers of patients: three non-neoplastic, three low-grade glioma and eight or nine glioblastoma patients.

Via the germline V gene, CDR1 is SGHRS and CDR2 YFSETQ. V loses 1 base at its end and J loses 5 bases; junction bases beyond the gene matches: 5. Including cysteine and phenylalanine, the CDR3 has 15 amino acids. Of all the DNA, just the CDR3 is kept, 45 bases in frame from base 1. The iRepertoire nested amplicon-rescue multiplex PCR (arm-PCR) platform was used to amplify TCR alpha and beta CDR3 regions from RNA. One-step reverse transcription and amplification used roughly 95-450 ng of tissue mRNA or PBMC total RNA as input. After bead purification, a secondary multiplex PCR added Illumina adapters, and libraries were gel-purified between 200 and 400 bp. Internal 6-nucleotide barcodes were carried by the libraries and were used for demultiplexing. Libraries were sequenced on an Illumina MiSeq with 2x220 or 2x250 nucleotide paired-end reads. The paper's processing steps were these. Paired reads were merged using FLASH 1.2.11 and aligned with BWA-MEM to the GRCh37 human genome, and TRA and TRB reads were then extracted. For V and J assignment, an IMGT-derived reference of cassette sequences and CDR3 motifs that included pseudogenes was used. Three-frame translation of reads was performed, and productive CDR3s were defined as those with a C...FGXG motif and no stop codons. Clonotypes were defined as unique combinations of V-J cassette pair and CDR3 amino acid sequence. Reads were filtered by Hamming distance, thresholded by each sample's sequence error rate in mapped regions. TCRdb reprocessed the public reads (quality trimming at Q25 with fastp, clone calling with MiXCR) and kept in-frame beta chains. CDR3 protein duplicates are merged, each entry listing the most common genes and DNA. In this record, the V and J calls reflect TCRdb's handling and not the investigators' own analysis. For this sample the table gives approximately 110,000 distinct CDR3 sequences, of which 23% were detected only once. In total, the top ten clones hold about 16% of the sample.

Many counts were recorded for this clonotype. Which antigen it targets is not known. The sample holds no much larger clone one base away, and base qualities are not on file. The receptor's source is a human donor with low-grade glioma or glioblastoma, undergoing nonglioma brain surgery, or in good health (not recorded which). Input material: glioma tissue, nonneoplastic brain tissue, or PBMCs (not recorded which). The V gene is TRBV5-1 and the J gene is TRBJ2-1, with 8 central nucleotides matching TRBD2. Read as DNA, the sequence is TGCGCCAGCAGCTTGTCGGGAGGGCAGAACAATGAGCAGTTCTTC. It codes for CASSLSGGQNNEQFF.